The 16 T cell receptor beta chains reported below all come from one sample, sequenced in a study of breast tumors, draining lymph nodes, adjacent tissues. The lymph nodes were axillary draining lymph nodes from breast cancer patients. TCRdb itself ran the multiplex PCR reads through MiXCR, one entry per CDR3 protein. The sample carries a few hundred thousand distinct CDR3 sequences, 34% recorded once. Sequencing was performed on axillary lymph node tissue. The receptors here all came from a female donor with breast cancer. Some clones in this sample may be carry-over from other donors' samples.

Many counts were recorded for this clonotype. This rearrangement joins TRBV18 to TRBJ2-7, with D perhaps TRBD2 (5 bases). The CDR3 has 15 residues. Trimming took 6 bases from V and 3 from J, leaving 18 bases between them. Germline V gene sequence: CDR1 KGHSH, CDR2 LQKENI. CDR3 nucleotides: TGTGCCAGCTCTCCTACGGACCGGGCGGGCTACGAGCAGTACTTC. As protein: CASSPTDRAGYEQYF.

This clonotype has at least ten counts. V and J are TRBV9 and TRBJ1-3, with 8 bases aligning to TRBD1. J lost 4 bases, V lost 4 bases, and 4 bases had no gene match. The V gene's germline CDR1 is SGDLS and CDR2 YYNGEE. This CDR3 comprises 14 residues. The CDR3 reads CASSRQGSGNTIYF. The DNA for the CDR3 is TGTGCCAGCAGCAGACAGGGGTCCGGAAACACCATATATTTT.

This clonotype was detected ten times or more. The J gene is TRBJ2-7, the V gene TRBV20-1, with 7 nucleotides matching TRBD1. V was clipped by 3 bases and J by 1 base; unmatched bases: 6. The germline gives CDR1 DFQATT, CDR2 SNEGSKA (reference sequence). This CDR3 has 14 residues. The CDR3 reads CSASYRGGSYEQYF. The DNA for the CDR3 is TGCAGTGCTAGTTACAGGGGTGGTTCCTACGAGCAGTACTTC.

V and J are TRBV7-3 and TRBJ2-3; the D gene is possibly TRBD2 (5 bases). CDR1 SGHTA and CDR2 FQGTGA come from the germline V gene. V lost 2 bases and J lost 5, with 8 bases in between. The CDR3 extends over 13 amino acids. CDR3 coding DNA: TGTGCCAGCAGCTTAGTTGCGGGAGATACGCAGTATTTT. This sequence encodes CASSLVAGDTQYF.

This rearrangement joins TRBV20-1 to TRBJ2-7; 11 bases agree with TRBD1. CDR1 is DFQATT, CDR2 SNEGSKA, per germline (reference sequence). The ends lost 3 bases at V and 2 bases at J; junction bases unmatched: 9. The CDR3 has 16 amino acids. CDR3 protein: CSARDRGRVLAYEQYF. The CDR3, as DNA: TGCAGTGCTAGGGACAGGGGGCGGGTTTTAGCCTACGAGCAGTACTTC.

This clonotype has ten or more counts. V and J are TRBV5-1 and TRBJ2-3; D uncertain. The CDR3 runs 14 residues. Trimming took off 1 base at V and 0 bases at J, with 6 bases between the two ends. CDR1 and CDR2 from the germline V gene are SGHRS and YFSETQ. The CDR3 reads CASSLSPSTDTQYF. The CDR3 nucleotides read TGCGCCAGCAGCTTGTCCCCCAGCACAGATACGCAGTATTTT.

There are many counts of this clonotype. The chain joins TRBV6-1 to TRBJ2-7, with D unresolved. This CDR3 has 10 residues. CDR1 is MNHNS, CDR2 SASEGT, per germline. V gave up 7 bases and J gave up 3 bases, with 4 bases separating them. The CDR3 here is CASNVYEQYF. The CDR3 DNA reads as TGTGCCAGCAACGTCTACGAGCAGTACTTC.

This clonotype was picked up one time. The rearrangement uses TRBV20-1 and TRBJ2-3, with D possibly being TRBD1 or TRBD2 (5 bases each). The CDR3 spans 16 residues. In germline, CDR1 is DFQATT, CDR2 SNEGSKA (reference sequence). V lost 6 bases and J 3 bases, leaving 22 bases between the germline ends. This chain's CDR3 is CSAYRDPGAGTDTQYF. The CDR3 DNA follows: TGCAGTGCCTACAGAGACCCCGGGGCGGGTACAGATACGCAGTATTTT.

This clonotype occurred many times. The chain uses TRBV6-5 and TRBJ2-7; TRBD1 agrees at 9 bases. Germline V gives CDR1 MNHEY, CDR2 SVGAGI. CDR3 length equals 14 residues. J gave up 7 bases and V 2 bases, and 6 bases lay outside the gene matches. CDR3 amino acids: CASSYKQGAGEQYF. Written as DNA, the CDR3 is TGTGCCAGCAGTTACAAACAGGGGGCAGGGGAGCAGTACTTC.

At least ten counts were recorded for this clonotype. This sequence joins TRBV5-6 and TRBJ2-1; D perhaps matches TRBD2 (5 bases). Looked up from germline, CDR1 is SGHDT and CDR2 is YYEEEE. CDR3 size: 15 residues. Trimming removed 1 base at V and 7 bases at J, with 15 bases between. CDR3 in DNA: TGTGCCAGCAGCTTGCATGGTGGGAGCCGGAATGAGCAGTTCTTC. This gives the protein CASSLHGGSRNEQFF.

The V and J genes are TRBV27 and TRBJ2-7, with TRBD2 as a possible D gene (6 bases). The V and J ends lost 2 bases and 7 bases respectively, with 15 bases between them. The CDR3 sequence is 14 residues long. From germline, CDR1 is MNHEY and CDR2 SMNVEV (reference sequence). CDR3 nucleotides: TGTGCCAGCAGTTTAGTTCCGGGAGTGCGGGAGCAGTACTTC. Translation gives CASSLVPGVREQYF.

This clonotype was counted ten times or more. V usage is TRBV6-6 and J usage is TRBJ2-3; D call uncertain. There are 13 residues in the CDR3. Germline-derived CDR1 and CDR2 are MNHNY and SVGAGI (reference sequence). V was cut by 2 bases and J by 4 bases, with 7 bases left in between. The chain's CDR3 is CASSYGLPDTQYF. The CDR3 region has the DNA TGTGCCAGCAGTTACGGTCTGCCAGATACGCAGTATTTT.

This clonotype has at least ten counts. This chain links TRBV19 with TRBJ1-2; D is uncertain. The CDR3 has 13 amino acids. CDR1 is LNHDA, CDR2 SQIVND, per germline (reference sequence). The ends were cut back, 6 bases at V and 6 bases at J, with 14 bases in the middle. CDR3 in amino acids: CASSTGRFDGYTF. CDR3 coding DNA: TGTGCCAGTAGCACCGGACGGTTCGATGGCTACACCTTC.

This clonotype was recorded many times. The rearrangement uses TRBV20-1 and TRBJ1-2; D remains unclear. This CDR3 region has 16 residues. CDR1 is DFQATT and CDR2 is SNEGSKA in the germline V gene (reference sequence). V shed 5 bases and J shed 8 bases, with 27 bases lying between them. This CDR3 is CSALSIFPGFEEGYTF. CDR3 DNA: TGCAGTGCTCTTAGTATCTTTCCGGGCTTCGAGGAGGGCTACACCTTC.

This chain links TRBV2 with TRBJ1-4, with D uncertain. Germline lookup yields CDR1 SNHLY and CDR2 FYNNEI. This CDR3 comprises 11 residues. Trimming stripped 6 bases from V and 8 bases from J, with 7 bases between. The CDR3 DNA reads as TGTGCCAGCAGGACGGTAGAAAAACTGTTTTTT. Protein product: CASRTVEKLFF.

This clonotype has at least ten counts. The J gene is TRBJ2-2, the V gene TRBV7-2; D is possibly TRBD2 (6 bases). Per the germline V gene, CDR1 is SGHTA and CDR2 is FQGNSA. The V end lost 5 bases, the J end lost 4 bases, and 14 bases lay between the germline ends. There are 15 residues in the CDR3. CDR3 coding DNA: TGTGCCAGCAGCCCCCGGCGGGGAGTCACCGGGGAGCTGTTTTTT. Its translation: CASSPRRGVTGELFF.